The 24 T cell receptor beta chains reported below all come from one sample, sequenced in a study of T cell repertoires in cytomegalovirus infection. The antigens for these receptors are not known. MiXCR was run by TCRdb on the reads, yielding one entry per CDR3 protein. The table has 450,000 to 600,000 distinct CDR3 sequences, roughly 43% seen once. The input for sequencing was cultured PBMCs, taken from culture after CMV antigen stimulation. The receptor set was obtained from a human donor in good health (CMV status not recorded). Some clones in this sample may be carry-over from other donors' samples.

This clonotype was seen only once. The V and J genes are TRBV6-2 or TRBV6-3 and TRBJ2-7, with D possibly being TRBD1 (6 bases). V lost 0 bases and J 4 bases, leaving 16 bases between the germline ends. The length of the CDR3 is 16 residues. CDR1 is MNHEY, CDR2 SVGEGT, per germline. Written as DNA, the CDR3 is TGTGCCAGCAGTTACTCGAAAACGGGGACACCGTACGAGCAGTACTTC. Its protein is CASSYSKTGTPYEQYF.

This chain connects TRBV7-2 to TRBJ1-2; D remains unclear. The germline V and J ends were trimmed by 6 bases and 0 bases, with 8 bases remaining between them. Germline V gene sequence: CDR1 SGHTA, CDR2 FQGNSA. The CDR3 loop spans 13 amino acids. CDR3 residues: CASRRGSNYGYTF. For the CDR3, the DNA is TGTGCCAGCAGACGAGGCTCTAACTATGGCTACACCTTC.

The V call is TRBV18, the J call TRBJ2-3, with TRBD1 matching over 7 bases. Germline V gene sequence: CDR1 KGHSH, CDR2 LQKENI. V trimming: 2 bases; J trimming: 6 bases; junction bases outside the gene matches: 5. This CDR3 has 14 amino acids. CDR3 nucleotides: TGTGCCAGCTCACCAGAGACAGGGTCGGATACGCAGTATTTT. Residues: CASSPETGSDTQYF.

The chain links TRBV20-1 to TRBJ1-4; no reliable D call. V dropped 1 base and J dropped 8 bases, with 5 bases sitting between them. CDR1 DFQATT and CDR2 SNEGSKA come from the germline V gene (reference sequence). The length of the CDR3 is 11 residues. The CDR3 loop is CSARGPEKLFF. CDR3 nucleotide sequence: TGCAGTGCTAGAGGACCGGAAAAACTGTTTTTT.

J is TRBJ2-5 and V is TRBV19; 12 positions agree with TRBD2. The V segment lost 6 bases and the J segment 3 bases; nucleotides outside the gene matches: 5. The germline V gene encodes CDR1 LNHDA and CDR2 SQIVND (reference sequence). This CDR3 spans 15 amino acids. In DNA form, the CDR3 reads TGTGCCAGTAGCCCCGCTAGCGGGAGGGAAGAGACCCAGTACTTC. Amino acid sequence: CASSPASGREETQYF.

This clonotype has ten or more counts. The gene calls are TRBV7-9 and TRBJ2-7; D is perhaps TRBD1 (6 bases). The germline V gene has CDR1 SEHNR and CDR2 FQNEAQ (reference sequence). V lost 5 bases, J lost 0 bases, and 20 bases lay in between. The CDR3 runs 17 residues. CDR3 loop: CASSQGGMDILSYEQYF. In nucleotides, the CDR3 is TGTGCCAGCAGCCAAGGGGGAATGGACATCCTCTCCTACGAGCAGTACTTC. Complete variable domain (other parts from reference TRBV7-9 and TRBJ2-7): DTGVSQNPRHKITKRGQNVTFRCDPISEHNRLYWYRQTLGQGPEFLTYFQNEAQLEKSRLLSDRFSAERPKGSFSTLEIQRTEQGDSAMYLCASSQGGMDILSYEQYFGPGTRLTVT.

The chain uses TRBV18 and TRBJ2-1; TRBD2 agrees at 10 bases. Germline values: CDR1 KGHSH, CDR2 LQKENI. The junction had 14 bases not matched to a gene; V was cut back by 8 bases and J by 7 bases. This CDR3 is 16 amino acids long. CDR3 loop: CASSPPGLAGANEQFF. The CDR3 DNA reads TGTGCCAGCAGCCCCCCAGGGCTAGCGGGGGCTAATGAGCAGTTCTTC.

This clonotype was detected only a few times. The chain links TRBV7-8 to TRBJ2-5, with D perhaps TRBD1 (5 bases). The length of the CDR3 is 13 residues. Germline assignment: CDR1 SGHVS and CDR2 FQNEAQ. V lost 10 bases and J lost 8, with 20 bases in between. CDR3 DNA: TGTGCCACCGACCCGGACACCTCGTCTACCCAGTACTTC. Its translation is CATDPDTSSTQYF.

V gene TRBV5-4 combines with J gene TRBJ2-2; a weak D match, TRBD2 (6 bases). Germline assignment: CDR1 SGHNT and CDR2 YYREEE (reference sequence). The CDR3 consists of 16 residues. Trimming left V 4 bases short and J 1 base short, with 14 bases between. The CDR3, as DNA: TGTGCCAGCAGCCCTGGGCGGCGGGAGAACACCGGGGAGCTGTTTTTT. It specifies CASSPGRRENTGELFF.

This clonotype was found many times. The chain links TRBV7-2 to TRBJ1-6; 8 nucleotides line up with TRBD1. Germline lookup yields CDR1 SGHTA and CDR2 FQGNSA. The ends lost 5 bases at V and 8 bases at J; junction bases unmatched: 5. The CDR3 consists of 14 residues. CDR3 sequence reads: CASSAQGGDSPLHF. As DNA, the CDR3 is TGTGCCAGCAGCGCACAGGGGGGGGATTCACCCCTCCACTTT.

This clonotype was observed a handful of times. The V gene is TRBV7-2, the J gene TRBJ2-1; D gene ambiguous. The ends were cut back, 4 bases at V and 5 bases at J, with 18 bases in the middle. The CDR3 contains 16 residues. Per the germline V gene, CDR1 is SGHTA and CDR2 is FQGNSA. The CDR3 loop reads CASSSFGEDGNNEQFF. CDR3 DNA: TGTGCCAGCAGCTCTTTTGGCGAGGACGGCAACAATGAGCAGTTCTTC. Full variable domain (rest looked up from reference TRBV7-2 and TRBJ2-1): GAGVSQSPSNKVTEKGKDVELRCDPISGHTALYWYRQSLGQGLEFLIYFQGNSAPDKSGLPSDRFSAERTGGSVSTLTIQRTQQEDSAVYLCASSSFGEDGNNEQFFGPGTRLTVL.

The CDR3 region has the DNA TGCAGTGCTCCCACCCACTCCATCCCCTACAATGAGCAGTTCTTC. This codes for CSAPTHSIPYNEQFF. This chain joins TRBV20-1 and TRBJ2-1; no clear D gene. Between the trimmed V and J ends, which lost 5 bases and 2 bases, there was a span of 16 bases. Germline CDR1 DFQATT, CDR2 SNEGSKA (reference sequence). The CDR3 is made up of 15 amino acids.

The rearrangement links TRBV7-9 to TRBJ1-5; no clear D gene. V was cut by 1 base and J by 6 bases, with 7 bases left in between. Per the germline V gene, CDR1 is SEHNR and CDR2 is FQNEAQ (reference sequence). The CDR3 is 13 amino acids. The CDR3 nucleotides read TGTGCCAGCAGCTTAGTAGGGTTTCAGCCCCAGCATTTT. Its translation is CASSLVGFQPQHF.

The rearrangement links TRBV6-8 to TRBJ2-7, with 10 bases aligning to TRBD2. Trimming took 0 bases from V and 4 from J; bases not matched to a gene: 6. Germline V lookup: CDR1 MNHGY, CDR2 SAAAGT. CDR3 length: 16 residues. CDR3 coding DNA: TGTGCCAGCAGTTACTCGACCCTAGCGGGGGCTTACGAGCAGTACTTC. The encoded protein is CASSYSTLAGAYEQYF.

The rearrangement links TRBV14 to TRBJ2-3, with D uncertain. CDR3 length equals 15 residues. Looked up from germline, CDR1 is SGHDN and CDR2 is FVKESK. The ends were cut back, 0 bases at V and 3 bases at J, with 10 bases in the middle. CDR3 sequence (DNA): TGTGCCAGCAGCCAAGATCATGCGCGTACAGATACGCAGTATTTT. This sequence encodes CASSQDHARTDTQYF. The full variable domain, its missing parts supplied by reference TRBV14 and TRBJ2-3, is EAGVTQFPSHSVIEKGQTVTLRCDPISGHDNLYWYRRVMGKEIKFLLHFVKESKQDESGMPNNRFLAERTGGTYSTLKVQPAELEDSGVYFCASSQDHARTDTQYFGPGTRLTVL.

CDR3 sequence reads: CASSQDWLDGTSGRADEQYF. CDR3 sequence (DNA): TGCGCCAGCAGCCAAGATTGGCTCGACGGGACTAGCGGGAGGGCTGACGAGCAGTACTTC. The genes are TRBV4-3 and TRBJ2-7, with 16 nucleotides matching TRBD2. The CDR3 spans 20 residues. CDR1 LGHNA and CDR2 YSLEER come from the germline V gene. Trimming removed 0 bases from V and 5 bases from J; junction bases left unmatched: 13.

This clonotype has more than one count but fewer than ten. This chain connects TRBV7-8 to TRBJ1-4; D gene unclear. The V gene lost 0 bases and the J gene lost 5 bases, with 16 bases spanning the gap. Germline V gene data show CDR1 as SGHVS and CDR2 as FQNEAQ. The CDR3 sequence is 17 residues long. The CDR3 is CASSLARGGRTNEKLFF. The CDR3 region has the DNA TGTGCCAGCAGCTTAGCGCGCGGCGGGCGGACCAATGAAAAACTGTTTTTT.

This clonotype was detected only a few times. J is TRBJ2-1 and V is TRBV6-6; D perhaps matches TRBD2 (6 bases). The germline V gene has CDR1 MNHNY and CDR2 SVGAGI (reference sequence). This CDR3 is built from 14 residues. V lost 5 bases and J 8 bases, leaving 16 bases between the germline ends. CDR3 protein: CASSRGWGDDEQFF. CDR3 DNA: TGTGCCAGCAGTCGAGGGTGGGGGGACGATGAGCAGTTCTTC.

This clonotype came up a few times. The CDR3 here is CASSLPGDSPLHF. The CDR3 region has the DNA TGTGCCAGCAGCTTACCAGGGGATTCACCCCTCCACTTT. The genes are TRBV11-2 and TRBJ1-6; perhaps TRBD1 as D (6 bases). V lost 2 bases to trimming and J lost 8 bases, with 7 bases between them. The CDR3 runs to 13 residues. The germline CDR1 and CDR2 sequences are SGHAT and FQNNGV. Filled out from reference TRBV11-2 and TRBJ1-6, the complete variable domain reads EAGVAQSPRYKIIEKRQSVAFWCNPISGHATLYWYQQILGQGPKLLIQFQNNGVVDDSQLPKDRFSAERLKGVDSTLKIQPAKLEDSAVYLCASSLPGDSPLHFGNGTRLTVT.

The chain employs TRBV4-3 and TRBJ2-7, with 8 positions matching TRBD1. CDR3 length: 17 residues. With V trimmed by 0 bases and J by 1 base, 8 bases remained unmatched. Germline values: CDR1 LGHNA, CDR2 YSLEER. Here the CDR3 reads CASSQDYRTGLSYEQYF. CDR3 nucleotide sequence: TGCGCCAGCAGCCAAGATTATAGGACAGGGCTGTCCTACGAGCAGTACTTC.

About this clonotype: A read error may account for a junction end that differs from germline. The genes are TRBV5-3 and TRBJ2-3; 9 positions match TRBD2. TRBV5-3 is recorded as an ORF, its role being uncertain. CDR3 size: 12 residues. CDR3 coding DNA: TGTGCCAGCAGCTTGGTTGGTAGCGGGGGGTATTTT. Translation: CASSLVGSGGYF.

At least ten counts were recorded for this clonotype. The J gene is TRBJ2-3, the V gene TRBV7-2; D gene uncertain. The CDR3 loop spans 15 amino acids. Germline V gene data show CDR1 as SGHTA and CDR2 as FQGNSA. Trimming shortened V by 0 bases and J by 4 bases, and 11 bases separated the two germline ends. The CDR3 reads CASSLALRVADTQYF. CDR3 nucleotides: TGTGCCAGCAGCTTAGCGCTTCGGGTAGCAGATACGCAGTATTTT.

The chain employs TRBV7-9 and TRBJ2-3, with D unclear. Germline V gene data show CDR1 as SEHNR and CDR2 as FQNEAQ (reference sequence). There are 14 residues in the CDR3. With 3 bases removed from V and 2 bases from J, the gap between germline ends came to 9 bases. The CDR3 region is CASSFLDNTDTQYF. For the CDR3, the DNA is TGTGCCAGCAGCTTTCTCGATAACACAGATACGCAGTATTTT.

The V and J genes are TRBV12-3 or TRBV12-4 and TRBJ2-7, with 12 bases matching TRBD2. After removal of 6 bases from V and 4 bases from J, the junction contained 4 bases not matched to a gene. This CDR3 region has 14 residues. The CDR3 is CASRLAGGGYEQYF. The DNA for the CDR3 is TGTGCCAGCAGGCTAGCGGGAGGGGGGTACGAGCAGTACTTC.